Following are 10 T cell receptor beta chains from one sample sequenced in a study of T cells in Graves' hyperthyroidism and ophthalmopathy. Amplified TCR beta CDR3 regions derived from RNA transcripts. During a first-round RT-PCR of the TCR CDR3, the HTBI primer set was used. TCRdb re-derived calls from the multiplex PCR reads in MiXCR, one entry per CDR3 protein. The table lists about 210,000 distinct CDR3 sequences, about a sixth of them singletons, with 50% in the top ten. Sequenced: blood. The receptors originated from a man aged 45-65 years with Graves' hyperthyroidism.

This clonotype was detected ten times or more. The chain joins TRBV20-1 to TRBJ2-7; 9 nucleotides match TRBD1. Germline V CDR1 and CDR2: DFQATT, SNEGSKA (reference sequence). J lost 4 bases, V lost 3 bases, and 7 bases had no gene match. There are 14 residues in the CDR3. CDR3 DNA: TGCAGTGCTAGTCTACAGGGGGCGCGTTACGAGCAGTACTTC. Its protein is CSASLQGARYEQYF.

Concerning this clonotype itself: Possible read error: a much larger clone is one base away. The rearrangement links TRBV5-1 to TRBJ2-7; a weak D match, TRBD1 (6 bases). The end of the DNA fits TRBJ2-1 better, so the J call may be wrong. CDR3 size: 15 residues. Germline V gene sequence: CDR1 SGHRS, CDR2 YFSETQ. The CDR3 region is CASSLGADGSYEQFF. CDR3 bases: TGCGCCAGCAGCCTGGGGGCAGATGGGTCCTACGAGCAGTTCTTC.

This clonotype was observed many times. CDR3 amino acids: CASSSTGIGETQYF. The CDR3 region has the DNA TGTGCCAGCAGCTCGACAGGGATAGGGGAGACCCAGTACTTC. The chain couples TRBV11-3 to TRBJ2-5; TRBD1 aligns across 7 bases. Germline V gives CDR1 SGHNT, CDR2 YENEEA. Losses at the gene ends were 4 bases for V and 5 bases for J; bases not matched to a gene: 7. The CDR3 sequence is 14 residues long.

This clonotype occurred a few times. The chain is built from TRBV20-1 and TRBJ2-7, with D possibly being TRBD1 or TRBD2 (5 bases each). The V end was cut by 6 bases, the J end by 2 bases, with 14 bases between. Per germline, CDR1 DFQATT and CDR2 SNEGSKA (reference sequence). This CDR3 spans 13 amino acids. CDR3 nucleotides: TGCAGTGCCCGCCACGGGACCACCTACGAGCAGTACTTC. It is translated as CSARHGTTYEQYF.

This clonotype was seen at least ten times. The chain joins TRBV15 to TRBJ2-3; D might be TRBD2 (6 bases). The germline gives CDR1 LNHNV, CDR2 YYDKDF (reference sequence). With 2 bases removed from V and 2 bases from J, the gap between germline ends came to 20 bases. This CDR3 spans 18 amino acids. CDR3: CATSRPMARDRDTDTQYF. The CDR3 coding sequence is TGTGCCACCAGCAGACCCATGGCGCGGGACCGCGACACAGATACGCAGTATTTT.

The V and J genes are TRBV7-6 and TRBJ2-7; D unresolved. CDR1 SGHVS and CDR2 FNYEAQ come from the germline V gene. V lost 5 bases and J lost 0, with 8 bases in between. The CDR3 is 13 amino acids. DNA for the CDR3: TGTGCCAGCAGCCCCCTATACTCCTACGAGCAGTACTTC. Amino acids: CASSPLYSYEQYF.

This clonotype has just one count. V is TRBV3-1 and J is TRBJ1-1; possible D gene TRBD1, 6 bases. V lost 4 bases to trimming and J lost 0 bases, with 18 bases between them. The CDR3 extends over 17 amino acids. The germline V gene encodes CDR1 LGHDT and CDR2 YNNKEL (reference sequence). DNA of the CDR3: TGTGCCAGCAGCCGCTCTGGAATGACAGGAATGAACACTGAAGCTTTCTTT. Translated, it gives CASSRSGMTGMNTEAFF.

This chain links TRBV10-2 with TRBJ1-6, with no clear D. The germline V and J ends were trimmed by 3 bases and 8 bases, with 14 bases remaining between them. Looked up from germline, CDR1 is WSHSY and CDR2 is SAAADI. CDR3 length equals 15 residues. The CDR3 bases are TGCGCCAGCAGTGACCATACATGGCCTTATTCACCCCTCCACTTT. Protein: CASSDHTWPYSPLHF.

This clonotype has more than one count but fewer than ten. The J gene is TRBJ1-6, the V gene TRBV4-1; unclear D gene. The ends were cut back, 2 bases at V and 5 bases at J, with 13 bases in the middle. CDR1 MGHRA and CDR2 YSYEKL come from the germline V gene. The CDR3 totals 16 residues. CDR3: CASSQNSSPNNSPLHF. In nucleotides, the CDR3 is TGCGCCAGCAGCCAAAACAGCTCACCAAATAATTCACCCCTCCACTTT.

The rearrangement links TRBV5-1 to TRBJ1-2; the match to TRBD1 covers 7 bases. From germline, CDR1 is SGHRS and CDR2 YFSETQ. The J segment lost 1 base and the V segment lost 6 bases, leaving 6 bases of the junction unmatched. The CDR3 sequence is 14 residues long. The CDR3 loop is CASNPTGSNYGYTF. The CDR3 nucleotides read TGCGCCAGCAACCCGACAGGGAGTAACTATGGCTACACCTTC.